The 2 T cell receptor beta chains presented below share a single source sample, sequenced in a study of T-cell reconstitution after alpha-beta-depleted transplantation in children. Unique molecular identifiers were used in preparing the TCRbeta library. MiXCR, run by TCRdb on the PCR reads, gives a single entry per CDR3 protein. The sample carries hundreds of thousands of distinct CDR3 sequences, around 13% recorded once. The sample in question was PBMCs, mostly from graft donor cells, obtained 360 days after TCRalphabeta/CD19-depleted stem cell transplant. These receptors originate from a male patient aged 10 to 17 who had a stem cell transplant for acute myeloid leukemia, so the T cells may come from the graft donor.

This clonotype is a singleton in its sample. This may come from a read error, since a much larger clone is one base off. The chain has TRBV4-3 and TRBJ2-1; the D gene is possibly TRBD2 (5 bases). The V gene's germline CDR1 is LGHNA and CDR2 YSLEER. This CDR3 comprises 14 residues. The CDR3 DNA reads TGCGCCATCAGCCAAGAACTAGTCTACAATGAGCAGTTCTTC. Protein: CAISQELVYNEQFF.

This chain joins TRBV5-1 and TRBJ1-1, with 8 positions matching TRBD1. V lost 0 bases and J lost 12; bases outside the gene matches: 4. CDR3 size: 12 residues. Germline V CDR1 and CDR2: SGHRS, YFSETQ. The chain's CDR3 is CASSLDRGVTFF. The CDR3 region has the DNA TGCGCCAGCAGCTTGGACAGGGGGGTAACTTTCTTT.